The rows below give T cell receptor beta chains drawn from one sample of a study of blood T cell repertoires in COVID-19. Sequencing was performed with immunoSEQ multiplex PCR; in TCRdb, only in-frame clones are kept and a portion is missing. Of 100,000 to 150,000 clones in the sample, over 60% were seen once. The sample comprised peripheral blood. These receptors came from a woman aged 70 to 79 with acute or convalescent COVID-19. Each CDR3 is given with its conserved first and last residue. The order of the fields is D gene, clone size, V gene, J gene, CDR3 DNA, CDR3 protein. A D gene is named only where the DNA matches it firmly. Clone size, where shown, is once, few, many, or a class for clones that have expanded.

>TRBD2|-|TRBV20-1|TRBJ2-1
TGCAGTGCTAGTTCCCAAAGCGGGGAGGGATACAATGAGCAGTTCTTC
CSASSQSGEGYNEQFF
>-|-|TRBV4-2|TRBJ2-5
TGTGCCAGCAGCCTCTCCGGGGTGGGGGAGACCCAGTACTTC
CASSLSGVGETQYF
>TRBD1|-|TRBV5-8|TRBJ1-1
TGTGCCAGCAGCGCGGACAGGGCCACTGAAGCTTTCTTT
CASSADRATEAFF
>-|-|TRBV10-2|TRBJ2-7
TGCGCCAGCAGGGGCCCGACGGCCTACGAGCAGTACTTC
CASRGPTAYEQYF
>TRBD1|-|TRBV5-7|TRBJ1-5
TGTGCCAGCAGCTTGTTACCTAGGACAGGGGACCATAGCAATCAGCCCCAGCATTTT
CASSLLPRTGDHSNQPQHF
>TRBD1|-|TRBV2|TRBJ1-4
TGTGCCAGCCGATGGGACAGGGGAAAAAAAGAAAAACTGTTTTTT
CASRWDRGKKEKLFF
>-|-|TRBV15|TRBJ1-5
TGTGCCACCAGCAGATCGTCAAATACGGGGGAGGGCAATCAGCCCCAGCATTTT
CATSRSSNTGEGNQPQHF
>-|-|TRBV10-3|TRBJ2-3
TGTGCCATCAGTGAGGCGTCAGGTGCTAGCACAGATACGCAGTATTTT
CAISEASGASTDTQYF
>TRBD2|-|TRBV9|TRBJ2-3
TGTGCCAGCAGCGCCCGGACTAGCGGGAGTACAGATACGCAGTATTTT
CASSARTSGSTDTQYF
>TRBD1|-|TRBV7-9|TRBJ1-2
TGTGCCAGCAGCCCCGGACAGGGGATGACCTATGGCTACACCTTC
CASSPGQGMTYGYTF
>-|-|TRBV25-1|TRBJ2-7
TGTGCCAGCAGTGACGGTCCCCTCTACGAGCAGTACTTC
CASSDGPLYEQYF
>-|-|TRBV5-5|TRBJ1-4
TGTGCCAGCAGCGCCGAACAGGTCGCTAATGAAAAACTGTTTTTT
CASSAEQVANEKLFF
>-|-|TRBV21-1|TRBJ1-3
TGTGCCAGCAGCAGCATAAAAAGTGGGGAGTCTGGAAACACCATATATTTT
CASSSIKSGESGNTIYF
>-|-|TRBV28|TRBJ1-2
TGTGCCAGCAGTTCCCAGGGTCTATATGGCTACACCTTC
CASSSQGLYGYTF
>TRBD2|-|TRBV27|TRBJ2-7
TGTGCCAGCAGTGGCGTCTTGGGGCTAGCGGGAGACGAGCAGTACTTC
CASSGVLGLAGDEQYF
>-|-|TRBV28|TRBJ2-1
TGTGCCAGCAGTTTATACACTGCAGGGCACAATGAGCAGTTCTTC
CASSLYTAGHNEQFF
>-|-|TRBV27|TRBJ1-5
TGTGCCAGCAGTTTATATGGGGACTATCAGCCCCAGCATTTT
CASSLYGDYQPQHF
>TRBD2|-|TRBV4-1|TRBJ2-1
TGCGCCAGCAGCCTCCCAGCGGGGGGGCGGAACAATGAGCAGTTCTTC
CASSLPAGGRNNEQFF
>-|many|TRBV6-5|TRBJ2-7
TGTGCCAGCAGCATCTCCTACGAGCAGTACTTC
CASSISYEQYF
>TRBD2|-|TRBV11-3|TRBJ2-1
TGTGCCAGCAGCCCCTCGGCTAGCGGGAGTTTTGAGCAGTTCTTC
CASSPSASGSFEQFF
>TRBD2|-|TRBV29-1|TRBJ2-3
TGCAGCGTTGATCTAGCGGGAGTATCAGATACGCAGTATTTT
CSVDLAGVSDTQYF
>TRBD2|-|TRBV5-1|TRBJ2-7
TGCGCCAGCAGCTTGGGTAGCGGGAGAATCTACGAGCAGTACTTC
CASSLGSGRIYEQYF
>-|-|TRBV7-9|TRBJ2-1
TGTGCCAGCAGCTTAGGAGCCTACAATGAGCAGTTCTTC
CASSLGAYNEQFF
>TRBD2|-|TRBV10-3|TRBJ2-3
TGTGCCATCAGTGGGGAGGGGTCAGATACGCAGTATTTT
CAISGEGSDTQYF
>TRBD1|-|TRBV27|TRBJ2-7
TGTGCCAGCAGTTTGTTCCCCGGGACAGGGGTATACGAGCAGTACTTC
CASSLFPGTGVYEQYF
>-|-|TRBV19|TRBJ2-2
TGTGCCAGTAGTACGGGGGGGGAGCTGTTTTTT
CASSTGGELFF
>-|-|TRBV18|TRBJ2-2
TGTGCCAGCTCGCCAAGGGAGGGGGAGCTGTTTTTT
CASSPREGELFF
>-|-|TRBV6-6|TRBJ2-2
TGTGCCAGCAGAGACGATACAGGGTCGGGAGGGGAGCTGTTTTTT
CASRDDTGSGGELFF
>TRBD1|-|TRBV2|TRBJ1-6
TGTGCCGGCGGACAGGGAGTTAATTCACCCCTCCACTTT
CAGGQGVNSPLHF
>-|few|TRBV14|TRBJ1-6
TGTGCCAGCAGCCAAGTGCAGGGTCCCCTCCACTTT
CASSQVQGPLHF
>-|-|TRBV4-3|TRBJ1-2
TGCGCCAGCAGCCAAGAGTTACAGCACTATGGCTACACCTTC
CASSQELQHYGYTF
>-|-|TRBV30|TRBJ2-7
TGTGCCTGGAGTTCAGGGGTTGCCTACGAGCAGTACTTC
CAWSSGVAYEQYF
>-|-|TRBV6-5|TRBJ1-4
TGTGCCAGCAGTTACTCTGAGGGCGGGAGGGAAAAACTGTTTTTT
CASSYSEGGREKLFF
>TRBD2|-|TRBV11-1|TRBJ2-3
TGTGCCAGCAGCTTACCCGCTAGCGGGAGCACAGATACGCAGTATTTT
CASSLPASGSTDTQYF
>TRBD2|few|TRBV5-4|TRBJ2-1
TGTGCCAGCACCATCACGGGGGGAAATGAGCAGTTCTTC
CASTITGGNEQFF
>TRBD2|-|TRBV24-1|TRBJ2-3
TGTGCCACCGAAGCGGGGACCACAGATACGCAGTATTTT
CATEAGTTDTQYF
>-|-|TRBV28|TRBJ1-4
TGTGCCAGCAGTGGTCAGGGTACTAATGAAAAACTGTTTTTT
CASSGQGTNEKLFF
>-|few|TRBV7-2|TRBJ1-1
TGTGCCAGCAAGCTCGAGTTGAACACTGAAGCTTTCTTT
CASKLELNTEAFF
>TRBD1|-|TRBV2|TRBJ1-2
TGTGCCAGCAGTGAAGCGAGACAGGGTCCTAACTATGGCTACACCTTC
CASSEARQGPNYGYTF
>TRBD2|-|TRBV5-1|TRBJ2-3
TGCGCCAGCAGCTTTGGACTAGCGGTTAGCACAGATACGCAGTATTTT
CASSFGLAVSTDTQYF
>-|-|TRBV6-1|TRBJ1-1
TGTGCCAGCAGTGAAACAGGGAACACTGAAGCTTTCTTT
CASSETGNTEAFF
>-|few|TRBV10-3|TRBJ1-3
TGTGCCATCAGTGAAAAAGGAGTTGCAAGCTCTGGAAACACCATATATTTT
CAISEKGVASSGNTIYF
>TRBD1|-|TRBV29-1|TRBJ1-2
TGCAGCGTTGAACCTGGGACAGGGGGCCATGGCTACACCTTC
CSVEPGTGGHGYTF
>TRBD1|-|TRBV5-1|TRBJ2-3
TGCGCCAGCAGCTTGGGCAGGGGGCTTTCAGATACGCAGTATTTT
CASSLGRGLSDTQYF
>-|-|TRBV9|TRBJ2-5
TGTGCCAGCAGCGTAGATTTAGGAGCCGGGGAGACCCAGTACTTC
CASSVDLGAGETQYF
>TRBD1|-|TRBV10-2|TRBJ2-1
TGCGCCAGCAGTGTAGGGGGCGCATACAATGAGCAGTTCTTC
CASSVGGAYNEQFF
>-|-|TRBV6-5|TRBJ2-6
TGTGCCAGCAGTTTAATATCTGGGGCCAACGTCCTGACTTTC
CASSLISGANVLTF
>TRBD2|many|TRBV7-3|TRBJ2-2
TGTGCCAGCAGCCCGGGACTAGCGGAAGCCGGGGAGCTGTTTTTT
CASSPGLAEAGELFF
>-|once|TRBV5-1|TRBJ1-2
TGCGCCAGCAGCTTGATGGGGGCCCCACTTCAGGAGGGCTACACCTTC
CASSLMGAPLQEGYTF
>-|-|TRBV27|TRBJ1-5
TGTGCCAGCAGTTTTGGAACGGGGGGTCAGCCCCAGCATTTT
CASSFGTGGQPQHF